This T cell receptor (beta chain) came from a study of human T cells and chemical hapten exposure. Time point of the sample: healthy volunteer bleed at 2 weeks. Someone pulled total RNA out of unfractionated whole blood. The study used a library that attached unique molecular identifiers to individual cDNA molecules. Authors' processing steps: TCRs per sample had a median of around 98,000 and ranged from roughly 23,224 to 700,000. Via MiXCR, TCRdb re-called the RACE reads, giving one row per CDR3 protein. The V and J calls here are based on TCRdb, not the publication. The sample lists 100,000 to 150,000 distinct CDR3 sequences; approximately 9.5% were seen once. Broader study findings: TCRs whose frequency exceeded 1 in 1000 remained the same following DPC sensitization.

The CDR3 extends over 14 amino acids. The germline CDR1 and CDR2 sequences are SGDLS and YYNGEE. V lost 5 bases and J lost 2, with 14 bases in between. A word on this clonotype: Its antigen is not identified.

The chain carries TRBV9 and TRBJ2-7; D may match TRBD1 or TRBD2 (5 bases each). The receptor's source is a male donor in good health. Some clones in this sample may be carry-over from other donors' samples. The source material was whole blood. The CDR3 bases are TGTGCCAGCAGTAGGGGACGGGATCCCTACGAGCAGTACTTC. It specifies CASSRGRDPYEQYF.